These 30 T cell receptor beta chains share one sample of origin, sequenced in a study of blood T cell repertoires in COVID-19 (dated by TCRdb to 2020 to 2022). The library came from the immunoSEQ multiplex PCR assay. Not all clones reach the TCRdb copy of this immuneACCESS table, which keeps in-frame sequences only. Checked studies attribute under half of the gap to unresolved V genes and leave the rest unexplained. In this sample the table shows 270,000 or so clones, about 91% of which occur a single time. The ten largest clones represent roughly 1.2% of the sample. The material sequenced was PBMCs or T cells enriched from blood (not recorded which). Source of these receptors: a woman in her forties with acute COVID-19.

CDR3 amino acids: CASSGDREDIYGYTF. The CDR3 region has the DNA TGTGCCAGCAGTGGGGACAGGGAAGATATCTATGGCTACACCTTC. The chain links TRBV2 to TRBJ1-2; TRBD1 matches 9 bases. After removal of 4 bases from V and 4 bases from J, the junction contained 7 bases not matched to a gene. The CDR3 is 15 amino acids. Germline V gene lookup returns CDR1 SNHLY and CDR2 FYNNEI.

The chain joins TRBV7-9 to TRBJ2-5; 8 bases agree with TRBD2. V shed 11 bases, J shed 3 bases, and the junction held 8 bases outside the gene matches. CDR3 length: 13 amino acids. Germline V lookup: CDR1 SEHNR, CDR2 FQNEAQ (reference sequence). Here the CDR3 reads CAGVAGSEETQYF. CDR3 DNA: TGTGCCGGGGTAGCGGGGTCTGAAGAGACCCAGTACTTC.

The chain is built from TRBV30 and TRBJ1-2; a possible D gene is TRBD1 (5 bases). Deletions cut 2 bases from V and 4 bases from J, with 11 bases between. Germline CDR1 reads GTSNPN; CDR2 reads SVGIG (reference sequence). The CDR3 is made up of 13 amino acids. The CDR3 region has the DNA TGTGCCTGGAGTCTCGGGGGTCCCTATGGCTACACCTTC. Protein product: CAWSLGGPYGYTF.

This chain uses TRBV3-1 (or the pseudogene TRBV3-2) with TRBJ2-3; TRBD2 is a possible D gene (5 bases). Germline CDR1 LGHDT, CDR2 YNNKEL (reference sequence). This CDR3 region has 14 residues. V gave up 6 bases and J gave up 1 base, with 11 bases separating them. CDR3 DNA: TGTGCCAGCAGGCGTAGCGACCGCACAGATACGCAGTATTTT. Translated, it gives CASRRSDRTDTQYF.

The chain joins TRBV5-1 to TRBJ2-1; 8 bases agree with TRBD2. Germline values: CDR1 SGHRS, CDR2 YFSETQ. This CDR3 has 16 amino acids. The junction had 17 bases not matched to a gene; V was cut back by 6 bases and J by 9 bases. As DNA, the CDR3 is TGCGCCAGCACTCCATCGGGAGGGCCGTTGATCGGTGAGCAGTTCTTC. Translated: CASTPSGGPLIGEQFF.

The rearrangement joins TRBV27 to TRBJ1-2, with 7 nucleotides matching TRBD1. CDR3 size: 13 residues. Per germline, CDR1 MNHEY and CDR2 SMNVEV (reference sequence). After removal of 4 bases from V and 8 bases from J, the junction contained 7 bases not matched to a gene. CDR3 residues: CASSSNRGRGYTF. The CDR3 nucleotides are TGTGCCAGCAGTTCAAACAGGGGTCGCGGCTACACCTTC.

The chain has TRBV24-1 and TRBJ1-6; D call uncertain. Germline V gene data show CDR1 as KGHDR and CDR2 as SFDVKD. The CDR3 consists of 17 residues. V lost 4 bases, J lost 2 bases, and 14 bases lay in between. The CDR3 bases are TGTGCCACCAGTGACCTGACATCGTCCCCCTATAATTCACCCCTCCACTTT. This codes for CATSDLTSSPYNSPLHF.

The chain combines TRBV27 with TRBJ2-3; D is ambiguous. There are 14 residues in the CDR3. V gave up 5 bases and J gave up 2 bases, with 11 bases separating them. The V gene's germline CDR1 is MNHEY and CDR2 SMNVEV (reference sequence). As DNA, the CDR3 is TGTGCCAGCAGTCGAGGATTGAACACAGATACGCAGTATTTT. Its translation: CASSRGLNTDTQYF.

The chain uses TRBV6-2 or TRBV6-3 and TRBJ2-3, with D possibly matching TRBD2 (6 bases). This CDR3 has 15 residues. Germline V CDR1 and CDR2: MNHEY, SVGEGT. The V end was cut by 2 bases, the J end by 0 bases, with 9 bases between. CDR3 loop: CASSYGAGSTDTQYF. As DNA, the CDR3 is TGTGCCAGCAGTTACGGCGCGGGGAGCACAGATACGCAGTATTTT.

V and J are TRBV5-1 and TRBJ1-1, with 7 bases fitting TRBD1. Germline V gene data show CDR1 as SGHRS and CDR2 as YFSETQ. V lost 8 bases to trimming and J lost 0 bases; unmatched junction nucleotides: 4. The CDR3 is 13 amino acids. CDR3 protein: CASTGTVNTEAFF. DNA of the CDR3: TGCGCCAGTACCGGGACAGTGAACACTGAAGCTTTCTTT.

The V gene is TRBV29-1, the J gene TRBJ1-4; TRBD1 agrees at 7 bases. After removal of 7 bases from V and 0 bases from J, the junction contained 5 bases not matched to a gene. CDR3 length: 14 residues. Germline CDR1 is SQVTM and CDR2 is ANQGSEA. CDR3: CSATGSATNEKLFF. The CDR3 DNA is TGCAGCGCGACAGGGTCCGCAACTAATGAAAAACTGTTTTTT.

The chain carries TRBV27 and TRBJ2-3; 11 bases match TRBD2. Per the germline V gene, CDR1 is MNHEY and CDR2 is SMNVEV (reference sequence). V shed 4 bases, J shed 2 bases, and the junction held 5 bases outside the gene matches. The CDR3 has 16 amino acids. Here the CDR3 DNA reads TGTGCCAGCAGTTCCGGACTAGCGGGTGCCACAGATACGCAGTATTTT. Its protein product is CASSSGLAGATDTQYF.

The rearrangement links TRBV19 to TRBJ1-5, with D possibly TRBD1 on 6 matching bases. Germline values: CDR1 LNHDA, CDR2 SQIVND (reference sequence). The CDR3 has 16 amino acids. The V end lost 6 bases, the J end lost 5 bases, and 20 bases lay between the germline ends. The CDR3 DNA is TGTGCCAGTAGCTCCCCGGGGGGGCCGTTCGATCAGCCCCAGCATTTT. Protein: CASSSPGGPFDQPQHF. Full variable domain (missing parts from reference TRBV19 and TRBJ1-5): DGGITQSPKYLFRKEGQNVTLSCEQNLNHDAMYWYRQDPGQGLRLIYYSQIVNDFQKGDIAEGYSVSREKKESFPLTVTSAQKNPTAFYLCASSSPGGPFDQPQHFGDGTRLSIL.

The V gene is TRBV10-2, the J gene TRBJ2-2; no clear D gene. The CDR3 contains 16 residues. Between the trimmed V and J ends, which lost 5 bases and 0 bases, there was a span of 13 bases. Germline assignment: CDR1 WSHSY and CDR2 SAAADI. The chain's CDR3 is CASSPKMQANTGELFF. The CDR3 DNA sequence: TGCGCCAGCAGTCCCAAGATGCAGGCGAACACCGGGGAGCTGTTTTTT.

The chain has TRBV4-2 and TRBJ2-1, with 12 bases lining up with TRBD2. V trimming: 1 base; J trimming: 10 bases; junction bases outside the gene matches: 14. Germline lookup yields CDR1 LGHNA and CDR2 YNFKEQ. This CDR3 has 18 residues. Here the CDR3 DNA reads TGTGCCAGCAGCCAAGCTTCCGCTAGCGGGAGGGCAAGGGAAGAGCAGTTCTTC. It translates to CASSQASASGRAREEQFF.

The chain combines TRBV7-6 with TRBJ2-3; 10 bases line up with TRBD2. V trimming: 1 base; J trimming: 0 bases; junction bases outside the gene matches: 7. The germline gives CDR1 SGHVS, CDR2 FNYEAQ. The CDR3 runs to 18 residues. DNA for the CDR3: TGTGCCAGCAGCTTAGTGTACGGAGCGGGAGGGAGCACAGATACGCAGTATTTT. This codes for CASSLVYGAGGSTDTQYF.

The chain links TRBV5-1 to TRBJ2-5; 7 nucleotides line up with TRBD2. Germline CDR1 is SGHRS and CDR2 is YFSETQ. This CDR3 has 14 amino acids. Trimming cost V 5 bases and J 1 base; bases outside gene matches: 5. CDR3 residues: CASRAGDIQETQYF. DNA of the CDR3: TGCGCCAGCAGGGCGGGAGATATCCAAGAGACCCAGTACTTC.

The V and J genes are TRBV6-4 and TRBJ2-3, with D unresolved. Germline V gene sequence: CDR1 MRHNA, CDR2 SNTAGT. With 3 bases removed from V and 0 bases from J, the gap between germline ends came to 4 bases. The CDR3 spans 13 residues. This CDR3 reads CASSDRSTDTQYF. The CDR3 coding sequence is TGTGCCAGCAGTGATCGGAGCACAGATACGCAGTATTTT.

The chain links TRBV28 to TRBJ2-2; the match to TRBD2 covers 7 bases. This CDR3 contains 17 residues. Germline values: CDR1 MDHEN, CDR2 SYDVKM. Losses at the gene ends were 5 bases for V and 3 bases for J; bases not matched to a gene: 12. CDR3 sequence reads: CASSPPLAGVYTGELFF. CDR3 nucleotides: TGTGCCAGCAGTCCTCCCCTCGCGGGAGTGTACACCGGGGAGCTGTTTTTT.

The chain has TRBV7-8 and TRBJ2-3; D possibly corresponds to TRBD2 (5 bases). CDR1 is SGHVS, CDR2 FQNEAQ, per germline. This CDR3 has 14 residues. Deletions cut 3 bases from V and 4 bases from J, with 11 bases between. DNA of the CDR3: TGTGCCAGCAGCTTTGGGAGCCGGGCAGATACGCAGTATTTT. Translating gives CASSFGSRADTQYF.

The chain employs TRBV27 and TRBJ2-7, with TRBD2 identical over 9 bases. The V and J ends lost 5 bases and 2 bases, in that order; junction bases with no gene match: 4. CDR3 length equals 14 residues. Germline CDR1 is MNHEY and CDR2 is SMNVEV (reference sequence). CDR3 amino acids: CASSHSSGAYEQYF. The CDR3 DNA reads TGTGCCAGCAGTCACTCTAGCGGGGCCTACGAGCAGTACTTC.

Here the CDR3 DNA reads TGTGCCAGCAGTGCGGGACAGGGAGGGAGAAATGAAAAACTGTTTTTT. This gives the protein CASSAGQGGRNEKLFF. The rearrangement uses TRBV6-1 and TRBJ1-4; 9 nucleotides align to TRBD1. The CDR3 is made up of 16 amino acids. CDR1 is MNHNS, CDR2 SASEGT, per germline. The trim removed 4 bases at V and 5 bases at J, leaving 8 bases unmatched.

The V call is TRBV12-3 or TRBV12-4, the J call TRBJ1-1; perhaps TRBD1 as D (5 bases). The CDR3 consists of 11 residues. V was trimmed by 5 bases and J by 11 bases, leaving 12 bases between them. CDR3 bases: TGTGCCAGCAGTCTCAGGGAAGGGGCTTTCTTT. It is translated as CASSLREGAFF.

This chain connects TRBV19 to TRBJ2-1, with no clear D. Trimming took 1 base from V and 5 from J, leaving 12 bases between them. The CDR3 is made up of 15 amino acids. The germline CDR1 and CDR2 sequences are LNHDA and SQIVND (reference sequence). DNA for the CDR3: TGTGCCAGTAGTATAGGCGCTCGAATAAACAATGAGCAGTTCTTC. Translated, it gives CASSIGARINNEQFF.

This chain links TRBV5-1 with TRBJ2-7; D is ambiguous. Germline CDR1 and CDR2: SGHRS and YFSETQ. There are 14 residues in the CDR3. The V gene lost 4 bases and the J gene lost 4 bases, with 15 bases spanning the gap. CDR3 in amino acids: CASSVSLSGYEQYF. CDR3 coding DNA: TGCGCCAGCAGCGTCTCCCTATCGGGTTACGAGCAGTACTTC.

The CDR3 reads CASSIAPVGVGGYTF. In DNA form, the CDR3 reads TGTGCCAGTAGTATAGCCCCGGTCGGGGTGGGTGGCTACACCTTC. This sequence joins TRBV19 and TRBJ1-2; the D is unclear. Germline V gene lookup returns CDR1 LNHDA and CDR2 SQIVND (reference sequence). V dropped 1 base and J dropped 7 bases, with 16 bases sitting between them. The CDR3 has 15 amino acids.

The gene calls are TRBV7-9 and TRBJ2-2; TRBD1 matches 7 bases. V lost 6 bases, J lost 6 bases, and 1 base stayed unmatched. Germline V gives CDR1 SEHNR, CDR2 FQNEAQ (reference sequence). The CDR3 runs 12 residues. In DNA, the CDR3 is TGTGCCAGCAGTGACAGGGCCGGGGAGCTGTTTTTT. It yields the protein CASSDRAGELFF.

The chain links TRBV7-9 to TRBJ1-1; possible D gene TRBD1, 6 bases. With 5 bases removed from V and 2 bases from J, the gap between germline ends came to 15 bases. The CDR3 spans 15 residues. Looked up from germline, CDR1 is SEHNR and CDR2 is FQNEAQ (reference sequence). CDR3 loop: CASSPIQGDNTEAFF. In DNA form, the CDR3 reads TGTGCCAGCAGCCCGATACAGGGAGACAACACTGAAGCTTTCTTT.

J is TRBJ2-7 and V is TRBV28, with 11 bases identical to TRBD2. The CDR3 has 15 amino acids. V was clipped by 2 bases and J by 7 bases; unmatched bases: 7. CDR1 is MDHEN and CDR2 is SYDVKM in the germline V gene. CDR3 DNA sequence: TGTGCCAGCAGTTTAGGGACTAGCGGAAGGGTAGAGCAGTACTTC. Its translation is CASSLGTSGRVEQYF.

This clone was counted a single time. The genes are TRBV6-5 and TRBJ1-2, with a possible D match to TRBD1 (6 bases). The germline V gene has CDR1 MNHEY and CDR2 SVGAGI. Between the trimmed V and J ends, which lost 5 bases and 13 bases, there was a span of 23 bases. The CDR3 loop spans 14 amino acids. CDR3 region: CASSRTQDSHILTF. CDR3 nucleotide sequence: TGTGCCAGCAGTCGGACCCAGGACAGTCATATTCTCACCTTC.